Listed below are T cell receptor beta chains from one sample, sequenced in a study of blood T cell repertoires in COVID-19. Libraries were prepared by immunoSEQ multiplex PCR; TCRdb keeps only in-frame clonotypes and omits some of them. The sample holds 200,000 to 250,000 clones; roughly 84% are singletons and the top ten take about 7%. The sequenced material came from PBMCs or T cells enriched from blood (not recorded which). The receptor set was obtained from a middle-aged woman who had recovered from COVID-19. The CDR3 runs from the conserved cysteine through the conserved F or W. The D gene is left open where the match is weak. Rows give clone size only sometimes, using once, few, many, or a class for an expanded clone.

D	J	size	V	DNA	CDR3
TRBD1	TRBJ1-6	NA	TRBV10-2	TGCGCCAGCAGCGAGACAGGGATAGGGCTGGGTTCACCCCTCCACTTT	CASSETGIGLGSPLHF
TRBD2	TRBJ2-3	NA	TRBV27	TGTGCCAGCAGCCCCCGGGACTATAGCACAGATACGCAGTATTTT	CASSPRDYSTDTQYF
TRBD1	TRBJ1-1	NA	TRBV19	TGTGCCAGTAGTATTCTACCGGGACAGGGAGCAACTGAAGCTTTCTTT	CASSILPGQGATEAFF
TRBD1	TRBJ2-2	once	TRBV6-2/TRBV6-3	TGTGCCAGCAGCCTACAGGGGGCCGGGGAGCTGTTTTTT	CASSLQGAGELFF
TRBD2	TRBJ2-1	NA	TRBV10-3	TGTGCCATCAGTGAGGGCGGGAGGGCCATAGAAACCTACAATGAGCAGTTCTTC	CAISEGGRAIETYNEQFF
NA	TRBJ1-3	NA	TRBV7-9	TGTGCCAGCAGCTTAGGGGGGACTGGCGACACCATATATTTT	CASSLGGTGDTIYF
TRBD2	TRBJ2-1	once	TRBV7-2	TGTGCCAGCAGCCTCCGACTAGCGTCGGGAAATGAGCAGTTCTTC	CASSLRLASGNEQFF
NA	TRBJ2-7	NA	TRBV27	TGTGCCAGCAGTTTAACGAGCTCCTACGAGCAGTACTTC	CASSLTSSYEQYF
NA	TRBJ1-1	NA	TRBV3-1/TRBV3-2	TGTGCCAGCAGCCCAAACAGGAGGAACACTGAAGCTTTCTTT	CASSPNRRNTEAFF
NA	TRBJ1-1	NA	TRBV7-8	TGTGCCAGCAGCCCTCGTGGTGAGGGGGTGAACACTGAAGCTTTCTTT	CASSPRGEGVNTEAFF
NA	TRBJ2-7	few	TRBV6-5	TGTGCCAGCAGTCCTACAGGGAGGGACCAGCAGTACTTC	CASSPTGRDQQYF
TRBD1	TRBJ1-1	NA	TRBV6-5	TGTGCCAGCAGGACACAGGGGGCGAGCCAGGCTGAAGCTTTCTTT	CASRTQGASQAEAFF
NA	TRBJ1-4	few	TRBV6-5	TGTGCCAGCAGCCCCATCGGGGTATTGGAAAAACTGTTTTTT	CASSPIGVLEKLFF
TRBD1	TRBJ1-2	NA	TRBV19	TGTGCCAGCACTATGGACAGGGCGGGTGGCTACACCTTC	CASTMDRAGGYTF
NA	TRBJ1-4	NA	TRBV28	TGTGCCAGCGGCGTAGGGGGGGTGGAAAAACTGTTTTTT	CASGVGGVEKLFF
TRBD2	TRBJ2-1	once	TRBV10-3	TGTGCCATCAGTGAGTTTGTTAGCGGGAGGGCCAATGAGCAGTTCTTC	CAISEFVSGRANEQFF
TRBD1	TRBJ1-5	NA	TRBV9	TGTGCCAGCAGCCCAGGACAGGGAGGATATCAGCCCCAGCATTTT	CASSPGQGGYQPQHF
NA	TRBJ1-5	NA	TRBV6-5	TGTGCCAGCAGTTACCAAGGGGATGCTCAGCCCCAGCATTTT	CASSYQGDAQPQHF
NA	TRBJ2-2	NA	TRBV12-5	TGTGCTAGTGGGCAGGGTGACTTAACCGGGGAGCTGTTTTTT	CASGQGDLTGELFF
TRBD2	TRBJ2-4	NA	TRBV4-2	TGTGCCAGCAGCCAAGGGATAGCGGGGGAGGGAAACATTCAGTACTTC	CASSQGIAGEGNIQYF
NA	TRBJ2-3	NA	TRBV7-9	TGTGCCAGCAGCGGCCGGACAGGCACAGATACGCAGTATTTT	CASSGRTGTDTQYF
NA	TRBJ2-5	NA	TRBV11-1	TGTGCCAGCAGCCGCCGGGCAGGGCAGCTTCAAGAGACCCAGTACTTC	CASSRRAGQLQETQYF
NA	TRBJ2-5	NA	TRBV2	TGTGCCAGCAGTGAAGGGGGCGCGACAGGGACCCAGTACTTC	CASSEGGATGTQYF
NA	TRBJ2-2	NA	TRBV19	TGTGCCAGTAGTGCCCGACAGGTGATATCCTCCGGGCTGTTTTTT	CASSARQVISSGLFF
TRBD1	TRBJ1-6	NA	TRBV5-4	TGTGCCAGCAGCCTCACAGGGGGTAATTCACCCCTCCACTTT	CASSLTGGNSPLHF
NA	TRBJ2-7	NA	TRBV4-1	TGCGCCAGCAGCCAATTCGGGGGGCCCCCCACTGACGAGCAGTACTTC	CASSQFGGPPTDEQYF
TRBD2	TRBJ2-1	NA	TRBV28	TGTGCCAGCAGTCCTCAGACTAGCGGGAGGCTGTTCTTC	CASSPQTSGRLFF
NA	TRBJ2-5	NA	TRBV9	TGTGCCAGCAGCGCGGGAGAGTTAGGACACGTTGGGGAGACCCAGTACTTC	CASSAGELGHVGETQYF
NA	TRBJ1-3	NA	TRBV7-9	TGTGCCAGCAGCTTAGCGACAGGCACTTCTGGAAACACCATATATTTT	CASSLATGTSGNTIYF
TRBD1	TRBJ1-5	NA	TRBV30	TGTGCCTGGAGTTCTCAGGGGGCGGGGGTCGATCAGCCCCAGCATTTT	CAWSSQGAGVDQPQHF